This T cell receptor beta chain was retrieved from a study of Graves' ophthalmopathy and Graves' hyperthyroidism. Amplification of the TCR beta CDR3 regions used RNA transcripts (as template). RT-PCR in the first round used HTBI primers; a second-round multiplex PCR followed. TCRdb reprocessed the multiplex PCR reads with MiXCR, giving one entry per CDR3 protein. The repertoire holds 300,000 to 350,000 distinct CDR3 sequences, with 15% to 20% as singletons. Study outcomes and limitations: The model reached 70% to 71% sensitivity and about 72% specificity for predicting ophthalmopathy progression.

This CDR3 has 15 amino acids. Germline-derived CDR1 and CDR2 are LNHNV and YYDKDF (reference sequence). V dropped 6 bases and J dropped 0 bases, with 14 bases sitting between them. This clonotype occurred many times. The antigen is undetermined. Sequencing input: peripheral blood. The TCR sequence derives from an adult man with Graves' ophthalmopathy. This chain links TRBV15 with TRBJ1-1; D may be TRBD1 (5 bases). The chain's CDR3 is CATSKAGPLNTEAFF. DNA of the CDR3: TGTGCCACCAGTAAAGCAGGGCCTTTGAACACTGAAGCTTTCTTT.